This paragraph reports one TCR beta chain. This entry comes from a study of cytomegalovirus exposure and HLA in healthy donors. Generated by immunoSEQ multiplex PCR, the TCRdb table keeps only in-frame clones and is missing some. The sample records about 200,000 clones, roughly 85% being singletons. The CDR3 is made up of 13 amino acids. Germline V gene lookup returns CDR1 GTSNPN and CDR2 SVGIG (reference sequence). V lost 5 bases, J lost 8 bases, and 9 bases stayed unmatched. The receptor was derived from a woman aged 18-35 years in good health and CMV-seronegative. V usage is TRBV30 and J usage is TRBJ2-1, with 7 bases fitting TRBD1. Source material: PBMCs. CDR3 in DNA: TGTGCCTGGGGACAGGTTAGGGGTGATGAGCAGTTCTTC. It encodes CAWGQVRGDEQFF.